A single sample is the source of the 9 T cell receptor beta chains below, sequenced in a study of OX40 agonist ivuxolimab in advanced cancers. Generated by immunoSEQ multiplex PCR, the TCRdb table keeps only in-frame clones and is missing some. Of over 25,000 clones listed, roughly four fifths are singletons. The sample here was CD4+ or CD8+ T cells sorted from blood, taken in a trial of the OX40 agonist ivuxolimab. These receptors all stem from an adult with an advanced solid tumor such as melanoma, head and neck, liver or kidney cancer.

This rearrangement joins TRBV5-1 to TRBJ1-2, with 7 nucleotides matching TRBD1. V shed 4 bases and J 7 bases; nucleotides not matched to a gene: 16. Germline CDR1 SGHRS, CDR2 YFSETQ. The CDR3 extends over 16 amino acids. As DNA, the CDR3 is TGCGCCAGCAGCCGTACGGACCCGACAGGGTCTAGTGGCTACACCTTC. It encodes CASSRTDPTGSSGYTF.

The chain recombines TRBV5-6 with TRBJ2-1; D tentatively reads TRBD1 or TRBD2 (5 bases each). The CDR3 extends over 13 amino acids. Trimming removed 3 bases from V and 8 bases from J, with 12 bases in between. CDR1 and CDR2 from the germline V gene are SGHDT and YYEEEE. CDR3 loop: CASSSGRFDEQFF. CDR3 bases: TGTGCCAGCAGCTCGGGGCGGTTCGATGAGCAGTTCTTC.

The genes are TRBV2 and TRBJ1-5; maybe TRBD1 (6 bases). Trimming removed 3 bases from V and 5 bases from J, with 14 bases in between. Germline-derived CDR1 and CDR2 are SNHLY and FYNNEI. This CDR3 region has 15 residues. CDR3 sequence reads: CASSEMGGPDQPQHF. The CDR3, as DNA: TGTGCCAGCAGTGAGATGGGGGGGCCGGATCAGCCCCAGCATTTT.

The CDR3 reads CASSGTPELSWGYTF. The CDR3 DNA follows: TGTGCCAGCAGTGGGACTCCTGAGTTATCCTGGGGCTACACCTTC. This chain links TRBV2 with TRBJ1-2; unclear D gene. The CDR3 extends over 15 amino acids. Germline assignment: CDR1 SNHLY and CDR2 FYNNEI. Deletions cut 4 bases from V and 8 bases from J, with 20 bases between.

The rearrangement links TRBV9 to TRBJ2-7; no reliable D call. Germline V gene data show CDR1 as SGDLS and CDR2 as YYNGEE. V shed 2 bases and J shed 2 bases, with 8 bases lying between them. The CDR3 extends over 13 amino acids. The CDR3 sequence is CASSVNDAYEQYF. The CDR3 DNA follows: TGTGCCAGCAGCGTCAACGACGCCTACGAGCAGTACTTC.

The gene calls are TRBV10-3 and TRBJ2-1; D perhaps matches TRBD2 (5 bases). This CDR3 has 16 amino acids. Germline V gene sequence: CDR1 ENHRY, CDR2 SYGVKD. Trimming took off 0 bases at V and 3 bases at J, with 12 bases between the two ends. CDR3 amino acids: CAISESGAGFYNEQFF. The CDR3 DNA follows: TGTGCCATCAGTGAGTCGGGTGCGGGCTTCTACAATGAGCAGTTCTTC.

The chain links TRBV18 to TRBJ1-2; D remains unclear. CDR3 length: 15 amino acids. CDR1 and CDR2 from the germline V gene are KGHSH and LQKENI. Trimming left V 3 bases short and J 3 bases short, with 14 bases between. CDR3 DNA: TGTGCCAGCTCACCGAACTCTAACAGTTACTATGGCTACACCTTC. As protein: CASSPNSNSYYGYTF.

The CDR3 region is CASSQGGTGIRNEQFF. CDR3 DNA: TGCGCCAGCAGCCAAGGGGGGACAGGGATCAGGAATGAGCAGTTCTTC. V and J are TRBV4-1 and TRBJ2-1, with 9 positions matching TRBD1. Germline V lookup: CDR1 MGHRA, CDR2 YSYEKL. CDR3 length: 16 amino acids. The trim removed 1 base at V and 7 bases at J, leaving 8 bases unmatched.

CDR3 region: CASSLGSYAEQYF. The CDR3 DNA reads as TGTGCCAGCAGCTTAGGGTCCTACGCCGAGCAGTACTTC. The chain is built from TRBV7-3 and TRBJ2-7; no firm D call. The V and J ends lost 2 bases and 6 bases respectively, with 11 bases between them. There are 13 residues in the CDR3. CDR1 is SGHTA and CDR2 is FQGTGA in the germline V gene.